These T cell receptor beta chains were read from a single sample in a study of shared clonotypes between healthy human individuals. Clones were read by immunoSEQ multiplex PCR, and TCRdb kept only the in-frame ones, dropping some. The sample contains some 2.3 million clones, 85% to 95% of which appear only once. The specimen sequenced was naive CD4+ T cells from PBMCs. The receptors stem from a man aged 18 to 30 in good health. Some clones in this sample may be carry-over from other donors' samples. The CDR3 runs from the conserved cysteine through the conserved F or W. Each record gives: J gene, V gene, clone size, D gene, CDR3 DNA, CDR3 protein. A D gene is named only where the DNA matches it firmly. Clone size is not always given. Where it is, it says once, few, many or a class for expanded clones.

J: TRBJ2-2
V: TRBV5-1
size: .
D: .
DNA: TGCGCCAGCAGCCAGGGATCGAGGAGCACCGGGGAGCTGTTTTTT
CDR3: CASSQGSRSTGELFF

J: TRBJ2-5
V: TRBV27
size: .
D: .
DNA: TGTGCCAGCAGCCACGCCGGGACACGCCAAGAGACCCAGTACTTC
CDR3: CASSHAGTRQETQYF

J: TRBJ2-4
V: TRBV19
size: .
D: .
DNA: TGTGCCAGTAGTATCCAGGGGGGTCTAGCCAAAAACATTCAGTACTTC
CDR3: CASSIQGGLAKNIQYF

J: TRBJ2-1
V: TRBV18
size: .
D: .
DNA: TGTGCCAGCTCCTCACTCGCCCGGTACAATGAGCAGTTCTTC
CDR3: CASSSLARYNEQFF

J: TRBJ2-7
V: TRBV12-2
size: .
D: .
DNA: TGTGCAAGTCGCTCATCACAGGGCCCCCGAGCCCAGGAGGAGCAGTACTTC
CDR3: CASRSSQGPRAQEEQYF

J: TRBJ2-7
V: TRBV25-1
size: .
D: TRBD2
DNA: TGTGCCAGCAGTGAATACAATAGCGGGAAGGGCGAGCAGTACTTC
CDR3: CASSEYNSGKGEQYF

J: TRBJ2-2
V: TRBV7-3
size: .
D: .
DNA: TGTGCCAGCAGCACCCTTGGTACCGGGGAGCTGTTTTTT
CDR3: CASSTLGTGELFF

J: TRBJ1-5
V: TRBV6-1
size: .
D: TRBD1
DNA: TGTGCCAGCAGGGGGACAGGGGGCAGCCAGCCCCAGCATTTT
CDR3: CASRGTGGSQPQHF

J: TRBJ1-2
V: TRBV7-9
size: .
D: .
DNA: TGTGCCAGCAGCTTAGTCCGCTCTAACTATGGCTACACCTTC
CDR3: CASSLVRSNYGYTF

J: TRBJ2-3
V: TRBV19
size: .
D: .
DNA: TGTGCCAGTAGTATGGCGGGAAACACAGATACGCAGTATTTT
CDR3: CASSMAGNTDTQYF

J: TRBJ2-5
V: TRBV11-3
size: .
D: TRBD1
DNA: TGTGCCAGCAGCTCGGACAGGGGGCAGGGAGAGACCCAGTACTTC
CDR3: CASSSDRGQGETQYF

J: TRBJ1-3
V: TRBV6-1
size: .
D: .
DNA: TGTGCCAGCAGTGAAACGGGCTCGGGTAGCTCTGGAAACACCATATATTTT
CDR3: CASSETGSGSSGNTIYF

J: TRBJ1-5
V: TRBV6-1
size: few
D: .
DNA: TGTGCCAGCAGTGAAATGTGGAGCAATCAGCCCCAGCATTTT
CDR3: CASSEMWSNQPQHF

J: TRBJ2-7
V: TRBV5-4
size: .
D: TRBD2
DNA: TGTGCCAGCAGCTTCGCGGGGGACTTGCACGAGCAGTACTTC
CDR3: CASSFAGDLHEQYF

J: TRBJ2-1
V: TRBV29-1
size: .
D: TRBD2
DNA: TGCAGTGGTCAAGGGCGGGGGGCATACAATGAGCAGTTCTTC
CDR3: CSGQGRGAYNEQFF

J: TRBJ1-5
V: TRBV15
size: .
D: .
DNA: TGTGCCACCAGCAGAGATTGGGGGGGTTCGGCTCAGCCCCAGCATTTT
CDR3: CATSRDWGGSAQPQHF

J: TRBJ2-7
V: TRBV27
size: .
D: TRBD2
DNA: TGTGCCAGCCAACGTAGGACTAGCGGGAGCTACGAGCAGTACTTC
CDR3: CASQRRTSGSYEQYF

J: TRBJ2-1
V: TRBV5-6
size: .
D: .
DNA: TGTGCCAGCAGCTTGGGGGTTGGAACTCGATACAATGAGCAGTTCTTC
CDR3: CASSLGVGTRYNEQFF

J: TRBJ2-4
V: TRBV11-2
size: .
D: .
DNA: TGTGCCAGCAGCTCTTGGCAGGGCAAAAACATTCAGTACTTC
CDR3: CASSSWQGKNIQYF

J: TRBJ1-4
V: TRBV18
size: few
D: .
DNA: TGTGCCAGCTCACCACCGGGCACAATTAATGAAAAACTGTTTTTT
CDR3: CASSPPGTINEKLFF

J: TRBJ2-1
V: TRBV9
size: .
D: TRBD2
DNA: TGTGCCAGCAGCATGACTAGCGGGAGCTCCTACAATGAGCAGTTCTTC
CDR3: CASSMTSGSSYNEQFF

J: TRBJ2-3
V: TRBV28
size: .
D: .
DNA: TGTGCCAGCATCCCCCTCGGGGGACAGTCGGATACGCAGTATTTT
CDR3: CASIPLGGQSDTQYF

J: TRBJ2-1
V: TRBV6-1
size: .
D: .
DNA: TGTGCCAGCAGTGAAGCGGGACGGCCCCCCGGTGAGCAGTTCTTC
CDR3: CASSEAGRPPGEQFF

J: TRBJ2-2
V: TRBV28
size: .
D: .
DNA: TGTGCCAGCAGGATCTGGGGATCCTCCGGGGAGCTGTTTTTT
CDR3: CASRIWGSSGELFF

J: TRBJ2-3
V: TRBV2
size: once
D: TRBD2
DNA: TGTGCCAGCAGTGAGAGGGCTAGCGGGGGTGCAAATACGCAGTATTTT
CDR3: CASSERASGGANTQYF

J: TRBJ2-4
V: TRBV7-3
size: .
D: TRBD2
DNA: TGTGCCAGCAGCTTAATGGCGAGCGGGAGGGCCCTGAACATTCAGTACTTC
CDR3: CASSLMASGRALNIQYF

J: TRBJ2-2
V: TRBV11-2
size: .
D: .
DNA: TGTGCCAGCAGCCGGACTCTTAAGACCGGGGAGCTGTTTTTT
CDR3: CASSRTLKTGELFF

J: TRBJ1-2
V: TRBV28
size: .
D: TRBD1
DNA: TGTGCCAGCAGTTTAACCAGACAGGGATACTATGGCTACACCTTC
CDR3: CASSLTRQGYYGYTF

J: TRBJ2-1
V: TRBV11-3
size: .
D: .
DNA: TGTGCCAGCAGCTTAGGAGGGAGTTGGAATGAGCAGTTCTTC
CDR3: CASSLGGSWNEQFF

J: TRBJ1-4
V: TRBV5-5
size: .
D: .
DNA: TGTGCCAGCAGCTTGGTTGGGCCGATGGTCGGAAAACTGTTTTTT
CDR3: CASSLVGPMVGKLFF

J: TRBJ1-5
V: TRBV6-1
size: .
D: TRBD1
DNA: TGTGCCAGCTTTCTAGACAGGGGAGGCGGTCAGCCCCAGCATTTT
CDR3: CASFLDRGGGQPQHF

J: TRBJ2-1
V: TRBV11-2
size: once
D: .
DNA: TGTGCCAGCAGCTTAGTGGGGACAGGGGCTAGCGGGGTGCAGTTCTTC
CDR3: CASSLVGTGASGVQFF

J: TRBJ2-3
V: TRBV19
size: .
D: TRBD2
DNA: TGTGCCAGTAGTAGTAATCGAGGACTAGCGGGAGATACGCAGTATTTT
CDR3: CASSSNRGLAGDTQYF

J: TRBJ2-7
V: TRBV9
size: .
D: .
DNA: TGTGCCAGCAGCCTACGACAGGCGGGCGGCGAGCAGTACTTC
CDR3: CASSLRQAGGEQYF

J: TRBJ1-2
V: TRBV28
size: .
D: .
DNA: TGTGCCAGCAGTTTATCAGAGAGGGAACCGTCTAACTATGGCTACACCTTC
CDR3: CASSLSEREPSNYGYTF

J: TRBJ2-5
V: TRBV7-2
size: .
D: .
DNA: TGTGCCAGCAGCTTAGGCAGAGAGACCCAGTACTTC
CDR3: CASSLGRETQYF

J: TRBJ2-1
V: TRBV9
size: .
D: .
DNA: TGTGCCAGCAGCGACGGGGATATAACCTACAATGAGCAGTTCTTC
CDR3: CASSDGDITYNEQFF

J: TRBJ1-1
V: TRBV6-1
size: .
D: TRBD1
DNA: TGTGCCAGCAGTGAATCTCGTTTTGGGACAGCGAACACTGAAGCTTTCTTT
CDR3: CASSESRFGTANTEAFF

J: TRBJ1-1
V: TRBV25-1
size: .
D: .
DNA: TGTGCCAGCAGTCCTCACCCCTTCACTGAAGCTTTCTTT
CDR3: CASSPHPFTEAFF

J: TRBJ2-5
V: TRBV5-1
size: .
D: .
DNA: TGCGCCAGCAGTTTTTCCGAGACCCAGTACTTC
CDR3: CASSFSETQYF

J: TRBJ2-7
V: TRBV5-1
size: .
D: TRBD1
DNA: TGCGCCAGCAGCCCGGACAGGGGCCCCTACGAGCAGTACTTC
CDR3: CASSPDRGPYEQYF

J: TRBJ2-7
V: TRBV6-5
size: .
D: .
DNA: TGTGCCTCCCTTGGGGGAAAAGGGCAGTACTTC
CDR3: CASLGGKGQYF

J: TRBJ1-1
V: TRBV6-6
size: .
D: TRBD1
DNA: TGTGCCAGCAGTCCCAAACGACAGGGTTGGGACACTGAAGCTTTCTTT
CDR3: CASSPKRQGWDTEAFF

J: TRBJ1-4
V: TRBV28
size: .
D: .
DNA: TGTGCCAGCAGCCCTGCGTCTACTTGGGAACTGTTTTTT
CDR3: CASSPASTWELFF

J: TRBJ2-1
V: TRBV9
size: .
D: .
DNA: TGTGCCAGCAGCGCCCCACCGGGACTTGTCAATGAGCAGTTCTTC
CDR3: CASSAPPGLVNEQFF

J: TRBJ2-7
V: TRBV28
size: .
D: TRBD2
DNA: TGTGCCAGCAGCGGATTTTGGGAGGGTTGGTACGAGCAGTACTTC
CDR3: CASSGFWEGWYEQYF

J: TRBJ1-4
V: TRBV29-1
size: .
D: TRBD1
DNA: TGCAGCGCCGTGACCGGGACAGGGGGCGAAAAACTGTTTTTT
CDR3: CSAVTGTGGEKLFF

J: TRBJ2-1
V: TRBV7-2
size: .
D: TRBD2
DNA: TGTGCCAGCAGCAGAGGACTAGCGGCCTACAATGAGCAGTTCTTC
CDR3: CASSRGLAAYNEQFF

J: TRBJ2-6
V: TRBV7-9
size: .
D: .
DNA: TGTGCCAGCAGCCCCGCCGGGACCGGGACACTCTCTGGGGCCAACGTCCTGACTTTC
CDR3: CASSPAGTGTLSGANVLTF